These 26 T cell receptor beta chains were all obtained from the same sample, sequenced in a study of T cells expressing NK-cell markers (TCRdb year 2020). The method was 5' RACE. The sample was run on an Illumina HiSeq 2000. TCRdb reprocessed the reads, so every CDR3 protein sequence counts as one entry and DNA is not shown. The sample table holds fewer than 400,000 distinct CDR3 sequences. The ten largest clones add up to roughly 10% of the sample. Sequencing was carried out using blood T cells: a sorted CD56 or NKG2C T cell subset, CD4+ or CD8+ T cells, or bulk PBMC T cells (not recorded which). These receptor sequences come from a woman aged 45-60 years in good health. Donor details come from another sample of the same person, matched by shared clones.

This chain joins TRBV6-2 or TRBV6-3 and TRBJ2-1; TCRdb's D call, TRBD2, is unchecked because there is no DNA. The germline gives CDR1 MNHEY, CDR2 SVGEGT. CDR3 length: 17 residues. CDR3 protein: CASSYRGAGGRLDEQFF.

The CDR3 region is CASRTGTKYEQYF. This chain links TRBV12-3 or TRBV12-4 with TRBJ2-7; TCRdb outputs TRBD1, but without DNA this stays unchecked. This CDR3 comprises 13 residues.

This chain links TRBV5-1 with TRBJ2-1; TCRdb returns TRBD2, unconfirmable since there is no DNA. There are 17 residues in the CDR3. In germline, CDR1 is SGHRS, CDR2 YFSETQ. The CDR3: CASSLVSLAGSYNEQFF. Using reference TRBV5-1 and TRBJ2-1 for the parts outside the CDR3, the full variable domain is KAGVTQTPRYLIKTRGQQVTLSCSPISGHRSVSWYQQTPGQGLQFLFEYFSETQRNKGNFPGRFSGRQFSNSRSEMNVSTLELGDSALYLCASSLVSLAGSYNEQFFGPGTRLTVL.

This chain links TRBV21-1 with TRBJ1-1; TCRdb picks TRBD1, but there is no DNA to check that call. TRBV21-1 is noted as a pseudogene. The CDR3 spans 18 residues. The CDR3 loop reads CASSPQGTGKAANTEAFF.

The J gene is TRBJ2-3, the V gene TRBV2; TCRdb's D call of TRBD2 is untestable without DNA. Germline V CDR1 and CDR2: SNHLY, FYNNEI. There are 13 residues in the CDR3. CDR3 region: CASSERSTDTQYF.

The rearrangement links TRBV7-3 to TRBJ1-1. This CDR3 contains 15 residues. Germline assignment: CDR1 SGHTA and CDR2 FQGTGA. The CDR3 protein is CASSLTAGRNTEAFF.

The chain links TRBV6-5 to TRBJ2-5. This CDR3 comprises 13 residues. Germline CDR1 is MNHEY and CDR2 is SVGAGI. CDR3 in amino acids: CASSLFLQETQYF.

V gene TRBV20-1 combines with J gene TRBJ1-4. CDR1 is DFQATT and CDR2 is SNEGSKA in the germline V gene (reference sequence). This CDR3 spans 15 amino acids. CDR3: CSASRSASTNEKLFF.

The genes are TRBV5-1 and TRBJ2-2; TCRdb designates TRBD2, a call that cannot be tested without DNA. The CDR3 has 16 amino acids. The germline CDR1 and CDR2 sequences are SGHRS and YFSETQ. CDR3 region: CASRPGLAGITGELFF.

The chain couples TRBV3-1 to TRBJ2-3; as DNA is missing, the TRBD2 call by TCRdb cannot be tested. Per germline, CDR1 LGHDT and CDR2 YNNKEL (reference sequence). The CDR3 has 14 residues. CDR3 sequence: CASTLAGDSDTQYF.

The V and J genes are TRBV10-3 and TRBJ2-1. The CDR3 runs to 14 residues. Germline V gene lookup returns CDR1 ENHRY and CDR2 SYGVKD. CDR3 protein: CATQAGGSYNEQFF.

The CDR3 region is CSARPLTGAKNIQYF. This sequence joins TRBV20-1 and TRBJ2-4; TCRdb names TRBD1, which stays unverified in the absence of DNA. The CDR3 has 15 residues. Germline CDR1 is DFQATT and CDR2 is SNEGSKA (reference sequence).

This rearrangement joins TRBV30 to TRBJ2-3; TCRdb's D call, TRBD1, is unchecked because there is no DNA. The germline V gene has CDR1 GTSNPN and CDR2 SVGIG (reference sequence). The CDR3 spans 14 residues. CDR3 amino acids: CAWRLGGLGGTQYF.

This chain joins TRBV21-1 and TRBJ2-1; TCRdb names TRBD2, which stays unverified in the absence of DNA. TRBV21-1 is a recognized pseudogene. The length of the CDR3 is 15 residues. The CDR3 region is CASSKRSGISNEQFF.

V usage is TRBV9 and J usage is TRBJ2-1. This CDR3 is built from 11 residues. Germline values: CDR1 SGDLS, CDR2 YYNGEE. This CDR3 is CALTPSNEQFF.

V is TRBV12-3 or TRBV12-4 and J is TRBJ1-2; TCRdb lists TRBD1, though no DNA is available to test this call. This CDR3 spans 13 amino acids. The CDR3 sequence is CASSRTAPNGYTF.

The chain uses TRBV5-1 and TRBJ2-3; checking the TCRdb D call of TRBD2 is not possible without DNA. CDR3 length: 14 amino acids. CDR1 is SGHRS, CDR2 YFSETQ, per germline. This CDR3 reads CASSSIPGLDTQYF.

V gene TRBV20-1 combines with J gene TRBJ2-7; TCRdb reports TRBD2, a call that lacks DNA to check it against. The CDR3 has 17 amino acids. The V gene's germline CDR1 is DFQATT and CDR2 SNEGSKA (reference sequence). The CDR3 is CSARGLNESGPTYEQYF.

CDR3 in amino acids: CASSPGGGSDTQYF. The chain has TRBV7-2 and TRBJ2-3; TCRdb picks TRBD1, but there is no DNA to check that call. This CDR3 has 14 residues. Germline V CDR1 and CDR2: SGHTA, FQGNSA.

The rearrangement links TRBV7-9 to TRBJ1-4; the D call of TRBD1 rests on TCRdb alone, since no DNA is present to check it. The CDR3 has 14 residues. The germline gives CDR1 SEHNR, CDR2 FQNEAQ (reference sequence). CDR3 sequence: CASSPAGAWEKLFF.

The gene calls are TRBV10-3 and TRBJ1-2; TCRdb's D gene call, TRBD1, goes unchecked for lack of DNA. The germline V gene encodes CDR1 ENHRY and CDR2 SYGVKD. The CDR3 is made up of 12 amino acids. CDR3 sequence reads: CAISEGAYGYTF.

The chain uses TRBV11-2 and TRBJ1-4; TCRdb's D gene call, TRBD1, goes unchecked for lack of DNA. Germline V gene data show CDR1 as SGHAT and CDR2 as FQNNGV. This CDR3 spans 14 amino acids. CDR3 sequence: CASSADGTPEKLFF.

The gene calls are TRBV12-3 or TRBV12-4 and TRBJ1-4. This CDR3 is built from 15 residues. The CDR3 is CASRQSRGVDEKLFF.

CDR3 amino acids: CSVEGQGVIGYTF. This chain joins TRBV29-1 and TRBJ1-2; TCRdb lists TRBD1, though no DNA is available to test this call. This CDR3 has 13 amino acids. Germline CDR1 is SQVTM and CDR2 is ANQGSEA.

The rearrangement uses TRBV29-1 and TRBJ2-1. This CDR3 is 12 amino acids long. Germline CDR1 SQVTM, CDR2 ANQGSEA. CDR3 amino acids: CSVGRSYNEQFF.

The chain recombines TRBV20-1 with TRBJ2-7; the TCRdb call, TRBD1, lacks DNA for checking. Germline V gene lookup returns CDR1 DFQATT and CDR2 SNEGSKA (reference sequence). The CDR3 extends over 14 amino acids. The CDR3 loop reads CSAVAGTMGNEQYF.